Below are 24 T cell receptor beta chains sequenced from a single sample in a study of blood T cells in healthy people across ages. A sample-barcoded 5' primer and a J-beta primer mix were used in a second PCR of about 6 to 11 cycles. TCRdb passed the 5' RACE reads through MiXCR, listing each CDR3 protein once. The table lists hundreds of thousands of distinct CDR3 sequences, under 30% of them singletons. The same data also went into a second study, on T cells of mothers and their children.

Source material: blood. The receptors come from a boy under 18 in good health.

This chain uses TRBV27 with TRBJ1-4, with D perhaps matching TRBD1 (5 bases). The CDR3 consists of 13 residues. Germline CDR1 reads MNHEY; CDR2 reads SMNVEV (reference sequence). V shed 3 bases and J shed 6 bases, with 8 bases lying between them. Here the CDR3 DNA reads TGTGCCAGCAGTTTTTCAGGGTATGAAAAACTGTTTTTT. Its translation is CASSFSGYEKLFF. Based on the CDR3 plus reference TRBV27 and TRBJ1-4, the full variable domain is EAQVTQNPRYLITVTGKKLTVTCSQNMNHEYMSWYRQDPGLGLRQIYYSMNVEVTDKGDVPEGYKVSRKEKRNFPLILESPSPNQTSLYFCASSFSGYEKLFFGSGTQLSVL.

The sample holds many counts of this clonotype. V usage is TRBV25-1 and J usage is TRBJ2-2; either TRBD1 or TRBD2 may supply D (7 bases each). V dropped 7 bases and J dropped 7 bases, with 16 bases sitting between them. The CDR3 spans 14 residues. Germline assignment: CDR1 MGHDK and CDR2 SYGVNS. In DNA, the CDR3 is TGTGCCAGCATAGGGGAGGGGGCTCACGGGGAGCTGTTTTTT. It is translated as CASIGEGAHGELFF.

This clonotype was counted only a few times. The chain has TRBV9 and TRBJ2-7, with 10 nucleotides matching TRBD2. The length of the CDR3 is 16 residues. Germline trimming cut 3 bases from V and 4 bases from J; bases unmatched to any gene: 10. Germline CDR1 and CDR2: SGDLS and YYNGEE. DNA of the CDR3: TGTGCCAGCAGCGGGCCTTCAGCGGGGGGGCCATACGAGCAGTACTTC. Its protein is CASSGPSAGGPYEQYF.

This clonotype has just a few counts. V and J are TRBV6-5 and TRBJ2-5; D gene uncertain. The J call is doubtful: the DNA matches TRBJ2-1 better. Germline V gene sequence: CDR1 MNHEY, CDR2 SVGAGI. The CDR3 extends over 14 amino acids. CDR3 region: CASNYADTYNEQFF. The CDR3 DNA reads as TGTGCCAGTAACTATGCGGATACCTACAATGAGCAGTTCTTC.

The CDR3 spells CSARERQGARPQETQYF. CDR3 sequence (DNA): TGCAGTGCTAGAGAGAGACAGGGGGCGAGACCCCAAGAGACCCAGTACTTC. This rearrangement joins TRBV20-1 to TRBJ2-5; 10 nucleotides agree with TRBD1. Germline CDR1 is DFQATT and CDR2 is SNEGSKA (reference sequence). Trimming removed 0 bases from V and 1 base from J; junction bases left unmatched: 8. The CDR3 runs to 17 residues.

This clonotype was seen ten or more times. This chain uses TRBV5-6 with TRBJ2-5; D ambiguous. The V gene's germline CDR1 is SGHDT and CDR2 YYEEEE. This CDR3 spans 11 amino acids. Trimming stripped 4 bases from V and 4 bases from J, with 5 bases between. The CDR3 protein is CASSVRETQYF. The CDR3 DNA is TGTGCCAGCAGCGTAAGAGAGACCCAGTACTTC.

This chain links TRBV20-1 with TRBJ1-1; no clear D gene. The CDR3 extends over 14 amino acids. Deletions cut 0 bases from V and 4 bases from J, with 12 bases between. Germline-derived CDR1 and CDR2 are DFQATT and SNEGSKA (reference sequence). The CDR3 sequence: CSARDRDLLTEAFF. As DNA, the CDR3 is TGCAGTGCTAGAGACCGTGACCTGCTCACTGAAGCTTTCTTT.

The chain is built from TRBV6-1 and TRBJ2-1, with 14 bases that match TRBD2. Germline-derived CDR1 and CDR2 are MNHNS and SASEGT. The CDR3 sequence is 19 residues long. With 4 bases clipped from V and 2 bases from J, the junction kept 10 bases outside the gene matches. CDR3 DNA: TGTGCCAGCAGTGTAGTCCCGGGACTAGCGGGGGAGACCTACAATGAGCAGTTCTTC. Translated: CASSVVPGLAGETYNEQFF.

There are a few counts of this clonotype. V usage is TRBV15 and J usage is TRBJ2-2, with D unclear. The CDR3 has 14 amino acids. V gave up 0 bases and J gave up 9 bases, with 11 bases separating them. Germline CDR1 LNHNV, CDR2 YYDKDF (reference sequence). The CDR3 DNA sequence: TGTGCCACCAGCAGAGAATCAATGGCCAGGGAGCTGTTTTTT. Encoded protein: CATSRESMARELFF.

This chain joins TRBV19 and TRBJ2-3; the D is unclear. The CDR3 loop spans 17 amino acids. The ends were cut back, 6 bases at V and 2 bases at J, with 21 bases in the middle. Germline V gene data show CDR1 as LNHDA and CDR2 as SQIVND (reference sequence). The CDR3 protein is CASSKTDRNPPTDTQYF. Here the CDR3 DNA reads TGTGCCAGTAGCAAAACGGACCGCAACCCCCCCACAGATACGCAGTATTTT.

In its sample, this clonotype was seen a few times. V is TRBV27 and J is TRBJ2-3; D is perhaps TRBD2 (7 bases). CDR1 is MNHEY and CDR2 is SMNVEV in the germline V gene (reference sequence). The CDR3 loop spans 18 amino acids. Between the trimmed V and J ends, which lost 6 bases and 2 bases, there was a span of 24 bases. CDR3 region: CASRIRRGGRENTDTQYF. In DNA form, the CDR3 reads TGTGCCAGCAGGATCCGGAGGGGGGGGAGAGAGAACACAGATACGCAGTATTTT.

The rearrangement joins TRBV7-2 to TRBJ2-3; 12 positions match TRBD2. The germline gives CDR1 SGHTA, CDR2 FQGNSA. The CDR3 runs 18 residues. Germline trimming cut 5 bases from V and 6 bases from J; bases unmatched to any gene: 15. The CDR3 sequence is CASSPFRTRLAGVDTQYF. In nucleotides, the CDR3 is TGTGCCAGCAGCCCCTTTCGTACACGACTAGCGGGGGTTGATACGCAGTATTTT.

This clonotype showed up just a few times. The gene calls are TRBV29-1 and TRBJ2-2; tentatively, D is TRBD1 or TRBD2 (5 bases each). V was pared by 7 bases and J by 3 bases, with 15 bases between. Germline CDR1 reads SQVTM; CDR2 reads ANQGSEA. This CDR3 spans 14 amino acids. The CDR3: CSARGLTDTGELFF. DNA of the CDR3: TGCAGCGCCCGGGGCTTAACGGACACCGGGGAGCTGTTTTTT.

This clonotype has just a few counts. The chain uses TRBV27 and TRBJ2-7, with 12 bases lining up with TRBD1. Trimming at V came to 6 bases and at J to 2 bases, leaving 14 bases not matched to a gene. The length of the CDR3 is 18 residues. Germline-derived CDR1 and CDR2 are MNHEY and SMNVEV (reference sequence). The CDR3 reads CASSLGGTGGPFTYEQYF. The CDR3, as DNA: TGTGCCAGCAGCCTTGGGGGGACAGGGGGCCCATTTACCTACGAGCAGTACTTC.

This clonotype was seen more than once but under ten times. Germline and junction disagree at one end, which may indicate a read error. V usage is TRBV7-9 and J usage is TRBJ1-2, with a weak D call TRBD1 (6 bases). The CDR3 runs 16 residues. Germline V lookup: CDR1 SEHNR, CDR2 FQNEAQ (reference sequence). Here the CDR3 DNA reads TGTGCCAGCAGCTTAGACAGGGAGAGTTGGAACTATGGCCACACCTTC. Its protein product is CASSLDRESWNYGHTF.

Only a few counts were recorded for this clonotype. The V call is TRBV12-3 or TRBV12-4, the J call TRBJ1-5; 7 nucleotides line up with TRBD1. V was clipped by 6 bases and J by 1 base; unmatched bases: 3. The CDR3 spans 14 residues. The CDR3 bases are TGTGCCAGCAGGCCGACAGGGAGCAATCAGCCCCAGCATTTT. Protein sequence: CASRPTGSNQPQHF.

A few counts support this clonotype. V gene TRBV4-3 combines with J gene TRBJ2-1; 13 bases map to TRBD2. The CDR3 length is 17 residues. Germline-derived CDR1 and CDR2 are LGHNA and YSLEER. The J segment lost 7 bases and the V segment lost 4 bases, leaving 10 bases of the junction unmatched. The CDR3 bases are TGCGCCAGCAGCCTGGACCGGACTAGCGGGAGCGGGAATGAGCAGTTCTTC. Amino acid sequence: CASSLDRTSGSGNEQFF.

This clonotype occurred a few times. This sequence joins TRBV28 and TRBJ2-5, with D perhaps matching TRBD2 (6 bases). The end of the DNA is better explained by TRBJ2-1, so the J call may be wrong. CDR3 size: 13 residues. Per germline, CDR1 MDHEN and CDR2 SYDVKM. Written as DNA, the CDR3 is TGTGCCAGCATAGGGACTGAGACCAATGAGCAGTTCTTC. As protein: CASIGTETNEQFF.

This clonotype was counted between two and nine times. The rearrangement uses TRBV5-1 and TRBJ2-5; no clear D gene. The end of the DNA aligns better with TRBJ2-1, so the J call may be wrong. The CDR3 has 14 residues. Germline V gene data show CDR1 as SGHRS and CDR2 as YFSETQ. DNA for the CDR3: TGCGCCAGCAGCTTGATGGCCGGCGACCTAGGACAGTTCTTC. The encoded protein is CASSLMAGDLGQFF.

As regards this clonotype: One end of the junction does not line up with germline, which may come from a read error. The CDR3 protein is CSARDPRTGGNVQYF. The CDR3 coding sequence is TGCAGTGCTAGAGATCCCCGGACAGGGGGAAACGTTCAGTACTTC. The chain carries TRBV20-1 and TRBJ2-4; TRBD1 matches 10 bases. The CDR3 spans 15 residues. Germline values: CDR1 DFQATT, CDR2 SNEGSKA (reference sequence).

J is TRBJ2-4 and V is TRBV24-1; D may be TRBD1 (6 bases). Trimming left V 5 bases short and J 9 bases short, with 7 bases between. The V gene's germline CDR1 is KGHDR and CDR2 SFDVKD. The CDR3 runs to 11 residues. The CDR3 sequence: CATSGGGIQYF. The CDR3 region has the DNA TGTGCCACCAGTGGAGGGGGCATTCAGTACTTC.

This rearrangement joins TRBV12-3 or TRBV12-4 to TRBJ2-1; 8 nucleotides align to TRBD1. V shed 3 bases, J shed 8 bases, and the junction held 6 bases outside the gene matches. The CDR3 spans 14 residues. The DNA of the CDR3 is TGTGCCAGCAGTTTCCAGGGGGCTAGGGATGAGCAGTTCTTC. Amino acids: CASSFQGARDEQFF.

This clonotype was observed a few times. The chain recombines TRBV6-6 with TRBJ2-3; D not resolved. The length of the CDR3 is 17 residues. Germline CDR1 and CDR2: MNHNY and SVGAGI (reference sequence). Trimming took 6 bases from V and 6 from J, leaving 25 bases between them. The CDR3 coding sequence is TGTGCCAGCAGGGATGCAACGCGAGTCGCAAACAAGGATACGCAGTATTTT. Translated, it gives CASRDATRVANKDTQYF.

This clonotype was seen more than once but under ten times. The chain is built from TRBV5-1 and TRBJ2-5, with 9 nucleotides matching TRBD1. The J call may be wrong; the DNA end is better matched by TRBJ2-1. The CDR3 is 16 residues long. Looked up from germline, CDR1 is SGHRS and CDR2 is YFSETQ. The CDR3: CASSLPGQGTYNEQFF. The CDR3, as DNA: TGCGCCAGCAGCTTACCGGGACAGGGCACCTACAATGAGCAGTTCTTC.